This record covers a single T cell receptor (beta chain). This sample was included in a study of blood T cells in healthy people across ages. Researchers isolated at least 7 million PBMCs per sample. A J-beta primer mix and a sample-barcoded 5' primer were used in a second PCR of about 6 to 12 cycles. The template-switch adaptor was a 5' adaptor with 12 random nucleotides. It tagged each cDNA molecule. TCRdb recomputed calls from the 5' RACE reads with MiXCR, one row per CDR3 protein. In the table there are approximately 680,000 distinct CDR3 sequences, 32% of which are singletons. After removal of 4 bases from V and 8 bases from J, the junction contained 13 bases not matched to a gene. Germline CDR1 reads DFQATT; CDR2 reads SNEGSKA (reference sequence). There are 15 residues in the CDR3.

Sample: blood. The genes are TRBV20-1 and TRBJ1-2; 10 bases agree with TRBD1. This TCR came from a woman older than 75 in good health. Here the CDR3 reads CSAKSGQGFSDGYTF. CDR3 coding DNA: TGCAGTGCTAAATCGGGACAGGGGTTCTCGGACGGCTACACCTTC.